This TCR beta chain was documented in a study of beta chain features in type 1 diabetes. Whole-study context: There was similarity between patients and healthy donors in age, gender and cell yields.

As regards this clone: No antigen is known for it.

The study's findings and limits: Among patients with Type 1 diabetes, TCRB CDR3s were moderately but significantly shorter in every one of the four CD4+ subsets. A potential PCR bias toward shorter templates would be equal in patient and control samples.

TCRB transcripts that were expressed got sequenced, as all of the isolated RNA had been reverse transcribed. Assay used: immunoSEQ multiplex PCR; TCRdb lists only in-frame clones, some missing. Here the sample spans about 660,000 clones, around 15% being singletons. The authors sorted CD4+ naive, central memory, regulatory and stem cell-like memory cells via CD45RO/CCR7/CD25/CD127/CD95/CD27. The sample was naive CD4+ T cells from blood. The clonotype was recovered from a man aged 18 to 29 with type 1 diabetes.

The DNA for the CDR3 is TGTGCCACCCGCCAGGGGTTTGGCAATCAGCCCCAGCATTTT. Its protein product is CATRQGFGNQPQHF. This sequence joins TRBV6-5 and TRBJ1-5; a weak D match, TRBD1 (6 bases). There are 14 residues in the CDR3. The V gene's germline CDR1 is MNHEY and CDR2 SVGAGI. V was cut by 10 bases and J by 2 bases, with 15 bases left in between.